This is a list of T cell receptor beta chains from one sample in a study of control samples from healthy donors and cancer patients. Only in-frame clones appear in the TCRdb table, and some are missing; sequencing was by immunoSEQ multiplex PCR. The sample lists approximately 87,000 clones, approximately 90% occurring once. What was sequenced was blood. The receptor source for this set is a woman in her fifties or sixties in good health. CDR3s include the opening cysteine and the closing phenylalanine or tryptophan. D genes are given only for firm matches. Clone size is given for some rows only: seen once, a few or many times, or a class if the clone is expanded.

J gene: TRBJ2-4
clone size: NA
V gene: TRBV5-1
D gene: NA
CDR3 protein: CASSPGNIQYF
CDR3 DNA: TGCGCCAGCAGCCCAGGGAACATTCAGTACTTC

J gene: TRBJ1-2
clone size: NA
V gene: TRBV7-7
D gene: TRBD1
CDR3 protein: CASGNRGIEGYTF
CDR3 DNA: TGTGCCAGCGGCAACAGGGGAATTGAGGGCTACACCTTC

J gene: TRBJ2-1
clone size: NA
V gene: TRBV10-3
D gene: NA
CDR3 protein: CAISGGGNSYNEQFF
CDR3 DNA: TGTGCCATCAGTGGAGGCGGGAACTCCTACAATGAGCAGTTCTTC

J gene: TRBJ2-6
clone size: NA
V gene: TRBV18
D gene: TRBD1
CDR3 protein: CASSLQGQGNSGANVLTF
CDR3 DNA: TGTGCCAGCTCACTACAGGGACAGGGGAATTCTGGGGCCAACGTCCTGACTTTC

J gene: TRBJ2-3
clone size: NA
V gene: TRBV27
D gene: NA
CDR3 protein: CASSFASTDTQYF
CDR3 DNA: TGTGCCAGCAGTTTTGCTAGCACAGATACGCAGTATTTT

J gene: TRBJ2-5
clone size: NA
V gene: TRBV4-1
D gene: TRBD2
CDR3 protein: CASSQRSSGRATETQYF
CDR3 DNA: TGCGCCAGCAGCCAAAGAAGTAGCGGGAGGGCCACAGAGACCCAGTACTTC

J gene: TRBJ2-3
clone size: NA
V gene: TRBV5-4
D gene: TRBD1
CDR3 protein: CASSVPLDRARADTQYF
CDR3 DNA: TGTGCCAGCAGCGTGCCTCTCGACAGGGCTAGGGCAGATACGCAGTATTTT

J gene: TRBJ2-5
clone size: NA
V gene: TRBV21-1
D gene: NA
CDR3 protein: CASSKDGGGYPQETQYF
CDR3 DNA: TGTGCCAGCAGCAAAGATGGGGGGGGGTACCCCCAAGAGACCCAGTACTTC

J gene: TRBJ2-3
clone size: once
V gene: TRBV5-1
D gene: NA
CDR3 protein: CASNDFSTDTQYF
CDR3 DNA: TGCGCCAGCAACGACTTTAGCACAGATACGCAGTATTTT

J gene: TRBJ2-2
clone size: NA
V gene: TRBV19
D gene: TRBD2
CDR3 protein: CASSITGGGGELFF
CDR3 DNA: TGTGCCAGTAGTATAACGGGAGGCGGCGGGGAGCTGTTTTTT